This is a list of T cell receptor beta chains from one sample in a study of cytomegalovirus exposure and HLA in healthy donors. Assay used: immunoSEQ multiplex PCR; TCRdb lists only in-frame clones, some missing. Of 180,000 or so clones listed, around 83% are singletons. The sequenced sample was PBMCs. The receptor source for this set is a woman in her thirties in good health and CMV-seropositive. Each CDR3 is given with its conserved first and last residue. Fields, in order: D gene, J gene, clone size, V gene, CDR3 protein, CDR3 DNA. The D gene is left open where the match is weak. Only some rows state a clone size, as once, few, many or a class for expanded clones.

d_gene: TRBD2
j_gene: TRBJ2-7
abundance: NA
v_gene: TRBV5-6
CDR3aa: CASQGLATYEQYF
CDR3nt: TGTGCCAGCCAGGGACTAGCGACCTACGAGCAGTACTTC

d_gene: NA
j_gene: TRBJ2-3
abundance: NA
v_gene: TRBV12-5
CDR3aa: CASGFVGGGADTQYF
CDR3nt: TGTGCTAGTGGTTTTGTTGGTGGCGGGGCAGATACGCAGTATTTT

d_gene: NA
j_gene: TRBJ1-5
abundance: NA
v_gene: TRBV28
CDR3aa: CASRYGGSGQPQHF
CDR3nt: TGTGCCAGCAGGTATGGGGGGTCGGGTCAGCCCCAGCATTTT

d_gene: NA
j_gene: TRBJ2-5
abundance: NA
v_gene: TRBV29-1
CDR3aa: CSVEQTQETQYF
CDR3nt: TGCAGCGTTGAACAGACACAAGAGACCCAGTACTTC

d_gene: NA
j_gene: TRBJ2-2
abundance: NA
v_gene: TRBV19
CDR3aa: CASSGSTGELFF
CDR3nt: TGTGCCAGTAGCGGGAGCACCGGGGAGCTGTTTTTT

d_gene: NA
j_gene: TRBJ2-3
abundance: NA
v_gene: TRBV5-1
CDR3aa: CASSPGLSPFTDTQYF
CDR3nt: TGCGCCAGCAGCCCCGGACTGTCTCCCTTCACAGATACGCAGTATTTT

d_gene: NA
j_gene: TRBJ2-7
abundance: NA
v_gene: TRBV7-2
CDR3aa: CASSRDSNYEQYF
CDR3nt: TGTGCCAGCAGCCGGGACTCCAACTACGAGCAGTACTTC

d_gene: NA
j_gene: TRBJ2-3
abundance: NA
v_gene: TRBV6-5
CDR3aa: CASRTDSADTQYF
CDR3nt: TGTGCCAGCAGGACGGACAGCGCAGATACGCAGTATTTT

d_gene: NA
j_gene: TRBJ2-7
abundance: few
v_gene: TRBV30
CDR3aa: CAWSETGTGNLGEQYF
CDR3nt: TGTGCCTGGAGCGAAACCGGGACTGGAAACTTGGGCGAGCAGTACTTC

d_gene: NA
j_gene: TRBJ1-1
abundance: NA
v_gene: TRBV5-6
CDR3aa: CASSLIGSGEAFF
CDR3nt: TGTGCCAGCAGCTTGATCGGATCAGGGGAAGCTTTCTTT

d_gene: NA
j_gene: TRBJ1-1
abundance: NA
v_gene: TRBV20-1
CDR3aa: CSPGGNTEAFF
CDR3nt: TGCAGTCCCGGCGGGAACACTGAAGCTTTCTTT

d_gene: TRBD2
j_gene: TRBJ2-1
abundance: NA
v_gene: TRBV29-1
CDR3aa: CSGTGTSYNEQFF
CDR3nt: TGCAGCGGAACCGGGACTAGTTACAATGAGCAGTTCTTC

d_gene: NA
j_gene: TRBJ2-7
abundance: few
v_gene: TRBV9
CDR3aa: CASSVVSTSYEQYF
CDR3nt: TGTGCCAGCAGCGTAGTTAGCACCTCCTACGAGCAGTACTTC

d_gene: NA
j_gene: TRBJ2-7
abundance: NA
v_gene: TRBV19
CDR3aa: CASSPGLNYEQYF
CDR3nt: TGTGCCAGTAGTCCCGGACTGAACTACGAGCAGTACTTC

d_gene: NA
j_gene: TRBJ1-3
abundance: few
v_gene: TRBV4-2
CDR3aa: CASSRQNSGNTIYF
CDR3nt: TGTGCCAGCAGCCGACAAAACTCTGGAAACACCATATATTTT

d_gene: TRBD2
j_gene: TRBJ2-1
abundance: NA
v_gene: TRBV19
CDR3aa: CASSLAGGHNEQFF
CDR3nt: TGTGCCAGTAGTCTGGCGGGAGGTCACAATGAGCAGTTCTTC

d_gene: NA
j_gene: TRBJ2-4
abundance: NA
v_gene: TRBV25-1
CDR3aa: CASSEADRPKNIQYF
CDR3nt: TGTGCCAGCAGTGAAGCCGACAGACCCAAAAACATTCAGTACTTC

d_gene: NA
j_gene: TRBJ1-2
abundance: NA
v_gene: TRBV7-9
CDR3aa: CASSSRPGYGYTF
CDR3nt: TGTGCCAGCAGCTCCCGACCGGGATATGGCTACACCTTC

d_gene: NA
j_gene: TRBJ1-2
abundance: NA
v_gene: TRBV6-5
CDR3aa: CASSYSGGGYTF
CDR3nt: TGTGCCAGCAGTTACTCAGGCGGTGGCTACACCTTC

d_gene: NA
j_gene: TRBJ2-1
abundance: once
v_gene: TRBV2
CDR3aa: CASSEAGDNEQFF
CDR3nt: TGTGCCAGCAGTGAAGCAGGAGACAATGAGCAGTTCTTC

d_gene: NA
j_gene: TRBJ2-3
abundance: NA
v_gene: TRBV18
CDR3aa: CASSPLIDTQYF
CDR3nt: TGTGCCAGCTCACCACTTATAGATACGCAGTATTTT

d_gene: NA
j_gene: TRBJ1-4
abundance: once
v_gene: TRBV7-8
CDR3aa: CASSLAQGKLFF
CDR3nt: TGTGCCAGCAGCTTAGCGCAGGGAAAACTGTTTTTT

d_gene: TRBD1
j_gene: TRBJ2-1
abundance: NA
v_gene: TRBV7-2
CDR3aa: CASSLKTGGYNEQFF
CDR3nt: TGTGCCAGCAGCTTAAAGACAGGGGGCTACAATGAGCAGTTCTTC

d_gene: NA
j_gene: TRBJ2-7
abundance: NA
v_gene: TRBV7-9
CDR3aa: CASSLMGHQYEQYF
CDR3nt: TGTGCCAGCAGCTTAATGGGACACCAATACGAGCAGTACTTC

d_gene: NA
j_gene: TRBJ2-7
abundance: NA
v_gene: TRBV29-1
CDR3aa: CSVGQAYEQYF
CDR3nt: TGCAGCGTTGGACAAGCCTACGAGCAGTACTTC

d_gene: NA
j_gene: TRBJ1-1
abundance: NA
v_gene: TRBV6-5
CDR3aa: CASSYSNKGYGTEAFF
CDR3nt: TGTGCCAGCAGTTACTCGAATAAGGGGTATGGCACTGAAGCTTTCTTT

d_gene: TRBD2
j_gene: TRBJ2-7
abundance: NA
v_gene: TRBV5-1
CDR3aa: CASSPSIAGGPGEQYF
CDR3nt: TGCGCCAGCAGCCCCTCGATAGCGGGAGGGCCTGGGGAGCAGTACTTC

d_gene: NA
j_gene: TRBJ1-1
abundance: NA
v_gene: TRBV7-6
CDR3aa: CASSLESGAPAFF
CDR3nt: TGTGCCAGCAGCTTAGAATCAGGGGCCCCAGCTTTCTTT

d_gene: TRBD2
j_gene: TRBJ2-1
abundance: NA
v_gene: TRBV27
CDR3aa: CASSPGLAGGLISYNEQFF
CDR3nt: TGTGCCAGCAGCCCGGGACTAGCGGGAGGGTTAATCTCCTACAATGAGCAGTTCTTC

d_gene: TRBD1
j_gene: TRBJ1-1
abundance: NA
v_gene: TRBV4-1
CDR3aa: CASSDRNRGTEAFF
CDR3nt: TGCGCCAGCAGCGATCGTAACAGGGGGACTGAAGCTTTCTTT

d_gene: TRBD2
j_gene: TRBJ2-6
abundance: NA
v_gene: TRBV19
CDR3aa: CASSIKAAREKAGANVLTF
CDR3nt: TGTGCCAGTAGTATCAAGGCCGCGCGGGAGAAGGCTGGGGCCAACGTCCTGACTTTC

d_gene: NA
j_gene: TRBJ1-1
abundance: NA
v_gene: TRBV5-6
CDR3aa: CASSYYVNTSNTEAFF
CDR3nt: TGTGCCAGCAGCTATTACGTTAACACCTCGAACACTGAAGCTTTCTTT

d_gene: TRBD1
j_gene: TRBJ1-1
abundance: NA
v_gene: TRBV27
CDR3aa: CASSHWDSLNTEAFF
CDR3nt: TGTGCCAGCAGTCACTGGGACAGCTTGAACACTGAAGCTTTCTTT

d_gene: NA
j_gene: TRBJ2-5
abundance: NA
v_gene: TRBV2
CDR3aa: CASSGLNRETQYF
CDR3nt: TGTGCCAGCAGTGGCTTGAATCGGGAGACCCAGTACTTC

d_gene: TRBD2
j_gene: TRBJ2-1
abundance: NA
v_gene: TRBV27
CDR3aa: CASSLRLAETFPQFF
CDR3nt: TGTGCCAGCAGTCTTAGACTAGCGGAAACCTTCCCGCAGTTCTTC

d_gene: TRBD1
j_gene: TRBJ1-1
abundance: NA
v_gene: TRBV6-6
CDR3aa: CASRRDRGNTEAFF
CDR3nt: TGTGCCAGCAGAAGGGACAGGGGCAACACTGAAGCTTTCTTT

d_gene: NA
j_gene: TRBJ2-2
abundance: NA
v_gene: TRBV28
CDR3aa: CASSLGGVTGELFF
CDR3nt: TGTGCCAGCAGTTTAGGAGGGGTCACCGGGGAGCTGTTTTTT

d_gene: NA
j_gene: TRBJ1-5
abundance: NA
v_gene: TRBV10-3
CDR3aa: CATNREPNQPQHF
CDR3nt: TGTGCCACCAACAGGGAGCCTAATCAGCCCCAGCATTTT

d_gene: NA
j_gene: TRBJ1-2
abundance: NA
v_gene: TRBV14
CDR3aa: CASSQDLGRAVSGYTF
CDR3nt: TGTGCCAGCAGCCAAGATCTCGGCAGGGCCGTGAGTGGCTACACCTTC

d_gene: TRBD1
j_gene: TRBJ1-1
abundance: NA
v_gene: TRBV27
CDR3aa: CASRGTGYTEAFF
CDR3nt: TGTGCCAGCAGGGGGACAGGGTACACTGAAGCTTTCTTT

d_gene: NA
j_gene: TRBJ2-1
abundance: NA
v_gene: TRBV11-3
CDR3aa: CASSGLSTYNEQFF
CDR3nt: TGTGCCAGCTCAGGTTTGAGTACCTACAATGAGCAGTTCTTC

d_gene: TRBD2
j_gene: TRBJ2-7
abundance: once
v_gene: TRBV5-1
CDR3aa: CASSPQGLAGGNEQYF
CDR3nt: TGCGCCAGCAGCCCGCAGGGACTAGCGGGGGGAAACGAGCAGTACTTC

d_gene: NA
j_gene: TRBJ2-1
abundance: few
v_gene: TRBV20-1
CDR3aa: CSAREDKQFF
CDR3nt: TGCAGTGCTAGAGAGGACAAGCAGTTCTTC

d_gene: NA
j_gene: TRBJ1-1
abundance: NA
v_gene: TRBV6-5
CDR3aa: CASSSHFTQTEAFF
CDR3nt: TGTGCCAGCAGTTCCCATTTCACCCAGACTGAAGCTTTCTTT

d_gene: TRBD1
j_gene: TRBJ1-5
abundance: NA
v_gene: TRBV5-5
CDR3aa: CASSWTGGNNQPQHF
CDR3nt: TGTGCCAGCAGCTGGACAGGGGGCAACAATCAGCCCCAGCATTTT

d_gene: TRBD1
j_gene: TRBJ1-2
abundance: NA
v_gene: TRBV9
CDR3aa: CASTTGGEGANYGYTF
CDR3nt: TGTGCCAGCACCACAGGGGGCGAGGGAGCTAACTATGGCTACACCTTC

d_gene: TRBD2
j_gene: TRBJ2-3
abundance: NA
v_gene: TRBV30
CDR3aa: CAWSVPQIPAGGRYTQYF
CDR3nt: TGTGCCTGGAGTGTACCCCAGATCCCAGCGGGAGGGCGGTATACGCAGTATTTT

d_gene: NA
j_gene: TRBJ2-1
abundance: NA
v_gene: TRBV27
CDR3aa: CASSESGFVSYNEQFF
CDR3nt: TGTGCCAGCAGTGAGTCGGGGTTTGTCTCCTACAATGAGCAGTTCTTC

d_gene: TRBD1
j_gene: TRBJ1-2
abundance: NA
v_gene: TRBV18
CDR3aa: CASSLQGAESGYTF
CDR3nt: TGTGCCAGCTCACTCCAGGGGGCGGAATCCGGCTACACCTTC

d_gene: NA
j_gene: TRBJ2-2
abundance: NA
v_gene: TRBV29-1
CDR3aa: CSVVRELNTGELFF
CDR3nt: TGCAGCGTTGTGAGGGAATTGAACACCGGGGAGCTGTTTTTT

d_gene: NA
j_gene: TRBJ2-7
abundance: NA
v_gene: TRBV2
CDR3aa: CASSDNRAHEQYF
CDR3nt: TGTGCCAGCAGTGATAACAGGGCCCACGAGCAGTACTTC